At least ten counts were recorded for the clone carrying this T cell receptor beta chain. The antigen remains unidentified. In TCRdb, the RACE reads were re-called with MiXCR into one record per CDR3 protein. The sample includes tens of thousands of distinct CDR3 sequences, 5% to 8.5% of them seen just once. This sample is drawn from a study of human T cells and chemical hapten exposure. Notes on the study in general: Expanded TCRs grouped into significantly more large CDR3 similarity clusters than controls produced.

The CDR3 sequence is 15 residues long. The germline V gene encodes CDR1 SGDLS and CDR2 YYNGEE. The V end was cut by 0 bases, the J end by 5 bases, with 13 bases between. The time point denotes: patch test 2, 6 weeks after DPC sensitization. Stated treatment: therapeutic diphenylcyclopropenone sensitization with weekly scalp DPC. Blood draws preceded each patch test application. Sequenced here: whole blood, sampled in connection with sensitization to the hapten diphenylcyclopropenone (DPC). The chain carries TRBV9 and TRBJ2-3; D gene ambiguous. This clonotype was sampled from a woman in her 30s with alopecia areata. Some clones in this sample may be carry-over from other donors' samples. The CDR3 loop is CASSVAGTYVDTQYF. CDR3 sequence (DNA): TGTGCCAGCAGCGTAGCGGGCACATATGTAGATACGCAGTATTTT. The full variable domain, with the rest looked up from reference TRBV9 and TRBJ2-3, is DSGVTQTPKHLITATGQRVTLRCSPRSGDLSVYWYQQSLDQGLQFLIQYYNGEERAKGNILERFSAQQFPDLHSELNLSSLELGDSALYFCASSVAGTYVDTQYFGPGTRLTVL.